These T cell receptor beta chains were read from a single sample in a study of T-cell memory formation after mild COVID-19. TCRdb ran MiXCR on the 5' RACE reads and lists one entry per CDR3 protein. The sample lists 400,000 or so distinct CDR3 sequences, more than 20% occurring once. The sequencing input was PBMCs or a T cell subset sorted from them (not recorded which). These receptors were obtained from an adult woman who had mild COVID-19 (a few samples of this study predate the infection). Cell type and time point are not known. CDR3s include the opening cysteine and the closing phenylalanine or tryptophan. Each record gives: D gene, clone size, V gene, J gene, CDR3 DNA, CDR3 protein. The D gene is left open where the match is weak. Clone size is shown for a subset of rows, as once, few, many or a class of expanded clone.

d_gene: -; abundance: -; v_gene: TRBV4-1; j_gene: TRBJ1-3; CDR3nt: TGCGCCAGCAGCCGGGACGGCGTCTCTGGAAACACCATATATTTT; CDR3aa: CASSRDGVSGNTIYF
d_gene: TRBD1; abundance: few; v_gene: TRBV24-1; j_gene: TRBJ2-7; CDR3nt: TGTGCCACCAGTGATTCCGGGACAGGGAACTACGAGCAGTACTTC; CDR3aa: CATSDSGTGNYEQYF
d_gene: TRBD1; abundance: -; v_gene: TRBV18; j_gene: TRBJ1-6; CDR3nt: TGTGCCAGCTCGCCCTCTATGGGGACAGGGTCATCACCCCTCCACTTT; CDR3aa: CASSPSMGTGSSPLHF
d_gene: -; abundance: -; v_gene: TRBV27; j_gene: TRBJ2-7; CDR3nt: TGTGCCAGCAGTTTAGGCAGCCCTCTAAGCTACGAGCAGTACTTC; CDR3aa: CASSLGSPLSYEQYF
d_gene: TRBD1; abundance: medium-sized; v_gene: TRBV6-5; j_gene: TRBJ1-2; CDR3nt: TGTGCCAGCAGTTACCGACAGGGGCCGGCGGATGGCTACACCTTC; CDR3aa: CASSYRQGPADGYTF
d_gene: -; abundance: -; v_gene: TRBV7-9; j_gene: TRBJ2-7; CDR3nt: TGTGCCAGCAGCTTAGTTGACGGCTACGAGCAGTACTTC; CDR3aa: CASSLVDGYEQYF
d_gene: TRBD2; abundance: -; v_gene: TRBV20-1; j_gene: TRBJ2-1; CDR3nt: TGCAGTGCTCGAGGACTAGCGGGGGACGGTGAGCAGTTCTTC; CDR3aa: CSARGLAGDGEQFF
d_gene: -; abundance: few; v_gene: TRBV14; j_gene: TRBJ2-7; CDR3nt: TGTGCCAGCAGCCAAGATCGCTCCAGCCTGAGCTCCTACGAGCAGTACTTC; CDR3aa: CASSQDRSSLSSYEQYF
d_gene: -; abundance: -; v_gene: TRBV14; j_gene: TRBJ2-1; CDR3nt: TGTGCCAGCAGCCAAGCTCCTAGCTATAGCTCCTACAATGAGCAGTTCTTC; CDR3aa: CASSQAPSYSSYNEQFF
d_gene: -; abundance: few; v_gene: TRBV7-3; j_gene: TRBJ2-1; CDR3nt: TGTGCCAGCAGCTTAATGGGGTCTAGCGTCTACAATGAGCAGTTCTTC; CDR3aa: CASSLMGSSVYNEQFF
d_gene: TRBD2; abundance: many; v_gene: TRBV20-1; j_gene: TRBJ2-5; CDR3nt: TGCAGTGCTAGAGAGCCTAGCGGCTTAGGCCAGTACTTC; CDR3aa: CSAREPSGLGQYF
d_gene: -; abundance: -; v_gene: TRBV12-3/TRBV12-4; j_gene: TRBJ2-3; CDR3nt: TGTGCCAGCAGTTCACCCCGGACGGGGGCATATACGCAGTATTTT; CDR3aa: CASSSPRTGAYTQYF
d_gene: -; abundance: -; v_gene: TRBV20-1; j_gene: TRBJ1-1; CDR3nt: TGCAGTGCTAGAATAGGGGCCAGGAACACTGAAGCTTTCTTT; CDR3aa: CSARIGARNTEAFF
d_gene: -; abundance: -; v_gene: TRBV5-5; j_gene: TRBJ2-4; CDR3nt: TGTGCCAGCAGCTCTTCGGCCGCGCAGCTAGCCAAAAACATTCAGTACTTC; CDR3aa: CASSSSAAQLAKNIQYF
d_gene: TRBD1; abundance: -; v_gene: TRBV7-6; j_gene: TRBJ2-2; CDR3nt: TGTGCCAGCAGCTCAGGACAGGGAAAAACCGGGGAGCTGTTTTTT; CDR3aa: CASSSGQGKTGELFF
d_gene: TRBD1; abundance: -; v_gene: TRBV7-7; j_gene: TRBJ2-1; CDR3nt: TGTGCCAGCAGCCCACGGACAGGGCTAAATGAGCAGTTCTTC; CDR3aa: CASSPRTGLNEQFF
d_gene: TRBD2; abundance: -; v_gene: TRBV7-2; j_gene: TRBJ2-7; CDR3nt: TGTGCCAGCAGCTCCGGGACTAGCGGGGACGAGCAGTACTTC; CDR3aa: CASSSGTSGDEQYF
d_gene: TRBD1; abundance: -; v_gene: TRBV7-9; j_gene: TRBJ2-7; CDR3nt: TGTGCCAGCAGCGGACGGACAGGGGGAAGCGAGCAGTACTTC; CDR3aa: CASSGRTGGSEQYF
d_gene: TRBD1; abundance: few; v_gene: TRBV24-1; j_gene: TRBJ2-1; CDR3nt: TGTGCCACCAGTGATTGGGGACAGGGGGCGGGTGAGCAGTTCTTC; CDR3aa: CATSDWGQGAGEQFF
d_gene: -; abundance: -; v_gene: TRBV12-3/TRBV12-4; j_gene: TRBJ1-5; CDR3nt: TGTGCCAGCACCTTACAGGGCTATCAGCCCCAGCATTTT; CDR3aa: CASTLQGYQPQHF
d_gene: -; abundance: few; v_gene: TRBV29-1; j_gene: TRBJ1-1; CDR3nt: TGCAGCGGAACCAGAGCGAACACTGAAGCTTTCTTT; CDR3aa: CSGTRANTEAFF
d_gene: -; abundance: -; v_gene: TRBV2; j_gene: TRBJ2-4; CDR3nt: TGTGCCAGCAGCCCCCACAGTGGGGGCAAAAACATTCAGTACTTC; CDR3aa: CASSPHSGGKNIQYF
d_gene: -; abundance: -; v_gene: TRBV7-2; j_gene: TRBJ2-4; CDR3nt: TGTGCCAGCAGCTTAGCCTCGCAGGGCCGTAAAAACATTCAGTACTTC; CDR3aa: CASSLASQGRKNIQYF
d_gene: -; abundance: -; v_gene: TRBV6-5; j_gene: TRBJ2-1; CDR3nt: TGTGCCAGCAGCGCCGGGGGCGGAAGTTACAATGAGCAGTTCTTC; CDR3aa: CASSAGGGSYNEQFF
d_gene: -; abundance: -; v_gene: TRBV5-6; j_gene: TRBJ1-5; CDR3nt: TGTGCCAGCAGTGGTGTAGGGGGTGTCAATCAGCCCCAGCATTTT; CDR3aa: CASSGVGGVNQPQHF
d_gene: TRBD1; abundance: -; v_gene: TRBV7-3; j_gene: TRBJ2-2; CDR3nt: TGTGCCAGCAGCCCCGGTGACAGGGCGACCGGGGAGCTGTTTTTT; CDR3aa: CASSPGDRATGELFF
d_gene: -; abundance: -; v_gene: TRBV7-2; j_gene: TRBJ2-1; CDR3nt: TGTGCCAGCAGCCCCACTTTCGTGAACAATGAGCAGTTCTTC; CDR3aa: CASSPTFVNNEQFF
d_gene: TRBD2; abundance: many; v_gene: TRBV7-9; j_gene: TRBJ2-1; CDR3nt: TGTGCCAGCAGGCCGGGGGGGTTATTTGATGAGCAGTTCTTC; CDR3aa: CASRPGGLFDEQFF
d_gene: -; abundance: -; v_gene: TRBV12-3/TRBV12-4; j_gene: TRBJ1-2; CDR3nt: TGTGCCAGCAGTCGAGGGGGGGTCTATGGCTACACCTTC; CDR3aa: CASSRGGVYGYTF
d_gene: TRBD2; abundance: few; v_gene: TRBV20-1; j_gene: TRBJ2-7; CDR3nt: TGCAGTGCTAGAGATCGAGGGACTAACAACTACGAGCAGTACTTC; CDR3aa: CSARDRGTNNYEQYF